This TCR beta chain derives from a study of tumor-infiltrating lymphocytes in primary liver carcinoma. Synthesis of TCR beta cDNA was carried out from 500 ng total RNA with a constant-region primer. TCR beta libraries came from three nested multiplex PCR rounds using slightly modified ARM-PCR. A C-beta reverse primer and TRBV1-TRBV30 forward primers served in each of the first two PCR rounds, at ten to eleven cycles apiece. In TCRdb, the multiplex PCR reads were re-called with MiXCR into one record per CDR3 protein. The repertoire holds 90,000 to 150,000 distinct CDR3 sequences, with less than 75% as singletons. Between about 20 and 30 mg of unsorted bulk tissue served as the source from which RNA and DNA were co-extracted. Patients underwent resection of primary liver carcinoma. CDR1 and CDR2 from the germline V gene are SQVTM and ANQGSEA. This CDR3 spans 13 amino acids. The germline V and J ends were trimmed by 4 bases and 5 bases, with 12 bases remaining between them.

Sequences were obtained from tumor-adjacent normal liver tissue. The origin of this receptor is a woman in her fifties or sixties with primary liver carcinoma and hepatitis B virus infection. The chain combines TRBV29-1 with TRBJ2-1; no reliable D call. CDR3 residues: CSVVKRGNNEQFF. CDR3 nucleotide sequence: TGCAGCGTTGTTAAGAGAGGCAACAATGAGCAGTTCTTC.